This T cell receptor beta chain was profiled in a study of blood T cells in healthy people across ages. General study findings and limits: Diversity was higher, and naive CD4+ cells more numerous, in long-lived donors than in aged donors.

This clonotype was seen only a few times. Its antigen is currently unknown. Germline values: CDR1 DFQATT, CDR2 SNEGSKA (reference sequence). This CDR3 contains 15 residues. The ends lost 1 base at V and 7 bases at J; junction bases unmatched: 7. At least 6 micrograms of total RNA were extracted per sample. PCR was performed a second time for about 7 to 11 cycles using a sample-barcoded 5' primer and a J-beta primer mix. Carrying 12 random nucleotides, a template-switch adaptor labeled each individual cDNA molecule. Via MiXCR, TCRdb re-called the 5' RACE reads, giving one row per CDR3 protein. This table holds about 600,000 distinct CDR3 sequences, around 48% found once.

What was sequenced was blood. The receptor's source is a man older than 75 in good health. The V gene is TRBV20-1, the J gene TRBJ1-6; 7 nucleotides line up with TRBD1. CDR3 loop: CSARARQGLNSPLHF. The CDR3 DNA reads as TGCAGTGCTAGAGCGAGACAGGGATTGAATTCACCCCTCCACTTT.